The source of this T cell receptor beta chain is a study of shared clonotypes between healthy human individuals. General study findings and limits: It was observed that approximately 5% of naive CD4 clonotypes were shared across a few donors.

With respect to this clone: Its antigen is unknown.

After removal of 10 bases from V and 4 bases from J, the junction contained 6 bases not matched to a gene. The CDR3 spans 13 residues. Germline V gene lookup returns CDR1 MDHEN and CDR2 SYDVKM. All participating donors were Caucasian adults from Nashville, Tennessee. Per the original methods: Sequence data from immunoSEQ were junction-only and lacked quality scores; consequently, filtering differed. The assay was immunoSEQ multiplex PCR, and TCRdb's table has in-frame clones only and misses some. The V and J calls and clone size come from that table; D and trimming were worked out from the DNA. The sample yields approximately 980,000 clones, around 80% seen once.

This sequence originates from a man aged 18 to 30 in good health. Sequenced sample: memory CD4+ T cells sorted from blood. Described subset: CD45RA-negative fraction. V is TRBV28 and J is TRBJ2-2, with 7 bases matching TRBD1. CDR3 amino acids: CATKGDSTGELFF. In DNA form, the CDR3 reads TGTGCCACCAAGGGGGACAGCACCGGGGAGCTGTTTTTT. Filled out from reference TRBV28 and TRBJ2-2, the complete variable domain reads DVKVTQSSRYLVKRTGEKVFLECVQDMDHENMFWYRQDPGLGLRLIYFSYDVKMKEKGDIPEGYSVSREKKERFSLILESASTNQTSMYLCATKGDSTGELFFGEGSRLTVL.